The 2 T cell receptor beta chains below were found in one sample sequenced in a study of control samples from healthy donors and cancer patients (dated by TCRdb to the early 2020s). Libraries came from the immunoSEQ multiplex PCR assay. TCRdb took this table from immuneACCESS and kept in-frame rearrangements with V and J called. Such tables lack part of the clones; where checked against another copy, unresolved V genes explain under half of the gap, and the rest is unexplained. The sample records roughly 370,000 clones, 90% of which are singletons. 5% to 7% of the sample is held by the ten biggest clonotypes. The sequencing sample was made of PBMCs. Receptors originate from a man aged 35 to 55 with head and neck cancer.

As regards this clone: This same CDR3 is encoded by further DNA sequences in the sample. The J gene is TRBJ2-2, the V gene TRBV5-1; the D is unclear. The CDR3 covers 12 residues. Germline V gene sequence: CDR1 SGHRS, CDR2 YFSETQ. Trimming took off 0 bases at V and 6 bases at J, with 3 bases between the two ends. The CDR3 DNA follows: TGCGCCAGCAGCTTGGTGTCCGGGGAGCTGTTTTTT. Amino acid sequence: CASSLVSGELFF. Using reference TRBV5-1 and TRBJ2-2 for the parts outside the CDR3, the full variable domain is KAGVTQTPRYLIKTRGQQVTLSCSPISGHRSVSWYQQTPGQGLQFLFEYFSETQRNKGNFPGRFSGRQFSNSRSEMNVSTLELGDSALYLCASSLVSGELFFGEGSRLTVL.

This sequence joins TRBV3-1 (or the pseudogene TRBV3-2) and TRBJ1-3, with 9 positions matching TRBD1. The CDR3 contains 18 residues. V was clipped by 2 bases and J by 2 bases; unmatched bases: 10. CDR1 LGHDT and CDR2 YNNKEL come from the germline V gene (reference sequence). CDR3 bases: TGTGCCAGCAGCCAAAACTGGAACAGGGGGCTAACTGGAAACACCATATATTTT. Translated, it gives CASSQNWNRGLTGNTIYF.